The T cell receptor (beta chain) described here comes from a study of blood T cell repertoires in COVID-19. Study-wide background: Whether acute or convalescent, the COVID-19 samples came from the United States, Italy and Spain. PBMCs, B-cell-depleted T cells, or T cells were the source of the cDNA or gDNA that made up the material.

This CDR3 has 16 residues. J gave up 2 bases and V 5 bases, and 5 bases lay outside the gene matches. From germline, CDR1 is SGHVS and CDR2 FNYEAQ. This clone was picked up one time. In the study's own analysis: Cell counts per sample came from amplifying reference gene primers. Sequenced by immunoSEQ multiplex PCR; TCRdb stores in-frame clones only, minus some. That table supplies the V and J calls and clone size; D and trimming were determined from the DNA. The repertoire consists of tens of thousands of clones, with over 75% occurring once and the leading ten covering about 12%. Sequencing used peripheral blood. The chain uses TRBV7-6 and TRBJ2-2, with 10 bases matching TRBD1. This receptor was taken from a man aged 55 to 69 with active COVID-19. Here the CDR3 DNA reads TGTGCCAGCAGCACGACAGGGGGCCCTAACACCGGGGAGCTGTTTTTT. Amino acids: CASSTTGGPNTGELFF.